Following are 10 T cell receptor beta chains from one sample sequenced in a study of spatial heterogeneity in lung cancer. Time point given: sample taken at primary tumor resection. TCRdb called the 5' RACE reads again in MiXCR, with one record for every CDR3 protein. The table shows approximately 20,000 distinct CDR3 sequences, with roughly 4.5% occurring only once. Source: PBMCs, taken at surgery. These receptor sequences come from a male donor with early-stage non-small cell lung cancer.

This clonotype is categorized as medium-sized. V and J are TRBV19 and TRBJ2-7; D is perhaps TRBD1 (5 bases). From germline, CDR1 is LNHDA and CDR2 SQIVND (reference sequence). The V gene lost 3 bases and the J gene lost 1 base, with 10 bases spanning the gap. The CDR3 loop spans 14 amino acids. The DNA for the CDR3 is TGTGCCAGTAGTATCCAGGGCGCATCCTACGAGCAGTACTTC. This translates into CASSIQGASYEQYF.

There are many counts of this clonotype. The genes are TRBV29-1 and TRBJ2-5; 7 bases match TRBD1. The V gene's germline CDR1 is SQVTM and CDR2 ANQGSEA. The CDR3 has 13 residues. The junction had 8 bases not matched to a gene; V was cut back by 5 bases and J by 5 bases. The CDR3 protein is CSVTTGAGETQYF. The CDR3 bases are TGCAGCGTTACCACAGGGGCCGGGGAGACCCAGTACTTC.

The chain carries TRBV4-1 and TRBJ2-4; tentative D call: TRBD1 (5 bases). V lost 0 bases to trimming and J lost 0 bases, with 12 bases between them. Germline V gene lookup returns CDR1 MGHRA and CDR2 YSYEKL. The CDR3 is 17 amino acids. The CDR3 nucleotides are TGCGCCAGCAGCCAAGATAGGGGCAGTTTAGCCAAAAACATTCAGTACTTC. This codes for CASSQDRGSLAKNIQYF.

The gene calls are TRBV6-6 and TRBJ1-1; TRBD1 might be the D (5 bases). V was pared by 8 bases and J by 9 bases, with 16 bases between. Looked up from germline, CDR1 is MNHNY and CDR2 is SVGAGI (reference sequence). There are 12 residues in the CDR3. As DNA, the CDR3 is TGTGCCAGCCTGATCTTGGGGGAAAAAGCTTTCTTT. Amino acids: CASLILGEKAFF.

The chain uses TRBV19 and TRBJ2-6; TRBD1 aligns across 7 bases. The CDR3 totals 19 residues. Germline V lookup: CDR1 LNHDA, CDR2 SQIVND (reference sequence). V was clipped by 6 bases and J by 0 bases; unmatched bases: 14. CDR3 sequence reads: CASSTRDGTAFSGANVLTF. The DNA for the CDR3 is TGTGCCAGTAGCACCAGGGACGGGACAGCCTTCTCTGGGGCCAACGTCCTGACTTTC.

In this sample, this clonotype is medium-sized (0.01 to 0.1%). The DNA for the CDR3 is TGCGCCAGCAGCCCCCAGGACAGGGGGACCTACGAGCAGTACTTC. It yields the protein CASSPQDRGTYEQYF. The chain recombines TRBV4-1 with TRBJ2-7, with 10 bases identical to TRBD1. This CDR3 is built from 15 residues. In germline, CDR1 is MGHRA, CDR2 YSYEKL. After removal of 4 bases from V and 2 bases from J, the junction contained 5 bases not matched to a gene.

At least ten counts were recorded for this clonotype. This rearrangement joins TRBV20-1 to TRBJ2-7, with D hard to call. CDR1 and CDR2 (germline): DFQATT, SNEGSKA (reference sequence). V was clipped by 3 bases and J by 0 bases, with 12 bases between them. The CDR3 has 14 residues. The CDR3 protein is CSASRARRSYEQYF. DNA of the CDR3: TGCAGTGCTAGTCGGGCCAGGCGCTCCTACGAGCAGTACTTC.

This clonotype has a count of ten or more. V and J are TRBV28 and TRBJ1-2, with unresolved D. This CDR3 spans 14 amino acids. Trimming stripped 2 bases from V and 5 bases from J, with 12 bases between. Germline V gene data show CDR1 as MDHEN and CDR2 as SYDVKM. CDR3 sequence reads: CASSLGGLLYGYTF. The CDR3, as DNA: TGTGCCAGCAGTTTAGGAGGGCTCCTTTATGGCTACACCTTC.

The CDR3 sequence is CASSPTRVNTGELFF. The CDR3 DNA reads as TGTGCCAGCTCGCCGACTAGGGTGAACACCGGGGAGCTGTTTTTT. The chain is built from TRBV7-8 and TRBJ2-2; D might be TRBD2 (6 bases). V lost 8 bases, J lost 1 base, and 14 bases lay in between. The length of the CDR3 is 15 residues. CDR1 and CDR2 from the germline V gene are SGHVS and FQNEAQ.

This clonotype was found many times. The V call is TRBV5-6, the J call TRBJ2-2; the D gene is possibly TRBD1 (5 bases). The V end was cut by 0 bases, the J end by 1 base, with 10 bases between. The CDR3 loop spans 16 amino acids. CDR1 is SGHDT, CDR2 YYEEEE, per germline. The CDR3 sequence: CASSLGPGLNTGELFF. The CDR3 bases are TGTGCCAGCAGCTTGGGGCCAGGGCTGAACACCGGGGAGCTGTTTTTT.